This TCR beta chain was obtained from a study of T cell changes during pregnancy in multiple sclerosis. Trimming shortened V by 7 bases and J by 6 bases, and 15 bases separated the two germline ends. The CDR3 spans 13 residues. Germline CDR1 and CDR2: MNHNY and SVGAGI (reference sequence). Here immunoSEQ multiplex PCR was the method, and the copy in TCRdb shows in-frame clones only, minus some. The sample holds 35,000 to 40,000 clones, roughly 90% seen once. The material was peripheral blood, obtained in the third trimester of pregnancy. V is TRBV6-6 and J is TRBJ1-1, with D perhaps matching TRBD1 (5 bases). The TCR sequence derives from a female donor in good health, enrolled as a control in a pregnancy study. Here the CDR3 reads CASTNGGSPEAFF. In DNA, the CDR3 is TGTGCCAGCACCAACGGGGGAAGTCCTGAAGCTTTCTTT.